This T cell receptor beta chain was found in a study of early T cells in non-severe SARS-CoV-2 infection. Overall study findings and caveats: A preference for anti-spike CD8 responses marked VDJdb matching, which missed private and CD4 specificities.

The CDR3 covers 16 residues. Trimming left V 4 bases short and J 1 base short, with 16 bases between. The germline CDR1 and CDR2 sequences are MDHEN and SYDVKM. In this sample, this clonotype turned up a few times. The antigen remains unidentified. TCRdb reanalysed the 5' RACE reads using MiXCR and keeps one entry per CDR3 protein. The sample shows over 70,000 distinct CDR3 sequences, about 14% of them seen only once. The sequences come from whole blood, collected at baseline. The TCR was taken from an adult who was a healthcare worker with PCR-confirmed SARS-CoV-2 infection or an uninfected control (not recorded which). V is TRBV28 and J is TRBJ1-1; TRBD1 is a possible D gene (5 bases). The chain's CDR3 is CASSSPPGVWNTEAFF. DNA of the CDR3: TGTGCCAGCAGTTCCCCGCCGGGGGTCTGGAACACTGAAGCTTTCTTT. Full variable domain (missing parts from reference TRBV28 and TRBJ1-1): DVKVTQSSRYLVKRTGEKVFLECVQDMDHENMFWYRQDPGLGLRLIYFSYDVKMKEKGDIPEGYSVSREKKERFSLILESASTNQTSMYLCASSSPPGVWNTEAFFGQGTRLTVV.